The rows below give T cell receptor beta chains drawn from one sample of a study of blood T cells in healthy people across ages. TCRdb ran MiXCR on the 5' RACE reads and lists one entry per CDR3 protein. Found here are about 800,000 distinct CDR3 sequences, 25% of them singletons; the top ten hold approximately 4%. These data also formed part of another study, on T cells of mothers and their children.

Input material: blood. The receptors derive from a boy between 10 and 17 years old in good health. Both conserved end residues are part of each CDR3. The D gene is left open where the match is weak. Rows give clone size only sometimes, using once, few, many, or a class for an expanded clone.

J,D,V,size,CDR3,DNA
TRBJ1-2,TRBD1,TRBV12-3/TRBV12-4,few,CASSLIPGGAGGYTF,TGTGCCAGCAGTTTAATCCCAGGGGGCGCGGGTGGCTACACCTTC
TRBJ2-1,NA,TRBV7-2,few,CASSPGTVSMEQFF,TGTGCCAGCAGCCCGGGGACTGTTTCGATGGAGCAGTTCTTC
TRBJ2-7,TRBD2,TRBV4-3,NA,CASSQDYSGGEVYEQYF,TGCGCCAGCAGCCAAGATTATAGCGGGGGGGAAGTCTACGAGCAGTACTTC
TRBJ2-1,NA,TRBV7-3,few,CASSKYYRDNEQFF,TGTGCCAGCAGCAAATACTACAGGGACAATGAGCAGTTCTTC
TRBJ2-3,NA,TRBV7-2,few,CASSPDLLSTDTQYF,TGTGCCAGCAGCCCGGACTTATTGAGCACAGATACGCAGTATTTT
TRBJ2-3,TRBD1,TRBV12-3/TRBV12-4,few,CASTTGQGADTQYF,TGTGCCAGCACCACGGGACAGGGAGCAGATACGCAGTATTTT
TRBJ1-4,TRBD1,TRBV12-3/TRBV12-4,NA,CASSRRQGGNEKLYF,TGTGCCAGCAGTCGACGACAGGGCGGTAATGAAAAACTGTATTTT
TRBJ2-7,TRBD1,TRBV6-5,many,CASSPGTAYEQYF,TGTGCCAGCAGCCCCGGGACAGCCTACGAGCAGTACTTC
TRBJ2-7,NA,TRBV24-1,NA,CATSDHRYEQYF,TGTGCCACTTCAGATCATCGATACGAGCAGTACTTC
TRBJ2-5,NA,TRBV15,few,CATSREAETAAQYF,TGTGCCACCAGCAGAGAGGCAGAGACGGCGGCCCAGTACTTC
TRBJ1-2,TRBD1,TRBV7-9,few,CASSYTGQGLGYTF,TGTGCCAGCAGTTACACCGGACAGGGGCTCGGCTACACCTTC
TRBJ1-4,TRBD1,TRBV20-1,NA,CSATQGEGEKLFF,TGCAGTGCCACACAGGGGGAAGGTGAAAAACTGTTTTTT
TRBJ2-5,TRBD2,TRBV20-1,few,CSARGGLAGQETQCF,TGCAGTGCTAGAGGGGGACTAGCGGGCCAAGAGACCCAGTGCTTC
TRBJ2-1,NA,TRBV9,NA,CASNSVDNEQFF,TGTGCCAGCAATTCGGTCGACAATGAGCAGTTCTTC
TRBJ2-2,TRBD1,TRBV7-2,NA,CASGTVNTGELFF,TGTGCCAGCGGGACAGTGAACACCGGGGAGCTGTTTTTT
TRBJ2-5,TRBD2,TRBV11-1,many,CASSLGSGGAKETQYF,TGTGCCAGCAGCTTAGGTAGCGGGGGGGCCAAGGAGACCCAGTACTTC
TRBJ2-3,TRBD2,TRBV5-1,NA,CASSLGSGGGPDTQYF,TGCGCCAGCAGCTTGGGTAGCGGGGGAGGTCCCGATACGCAGTATTTT
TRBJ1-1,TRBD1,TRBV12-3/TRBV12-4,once,CASTQRGQANTEAFF,TGTGCCAGCACCCAACGCGGACAGGCGAACACTGAAGCTTTCTTT
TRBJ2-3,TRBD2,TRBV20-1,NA,CSANPTSGVRTDTQYF,TGCAGTGCTAACCCAACTAGCGGGGTTCGCACAGATACGCAGTATTTT
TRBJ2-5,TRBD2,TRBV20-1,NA,CSARTSGEQETQYF,TGCAGTGCTAGGACTAGCGGGGAACAAGAGACCCAGTACTTC
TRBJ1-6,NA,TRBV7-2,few,CASTTTRGYPLHF,TGTGCCAGCACCACGACCAGGGGTTATCCCCTCCACTTT
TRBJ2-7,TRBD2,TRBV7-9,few,CASSLAGGTATYEQYF,TGTGCCAGCAGCTTAGCGGGGGGGACGGCCACCTACGAGCAGTACTTC
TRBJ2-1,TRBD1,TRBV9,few,CASSGRQGHNEQFF,TGTGCCAGCAGCGGCAGACAGGGCCACAATGAGCAGTTCTTC
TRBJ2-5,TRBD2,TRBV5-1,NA,CASSSTSSSGTQYF,TGCGCCAGCAGCTCGACTAGCTCTTCTGGGACCCAGTACTTC
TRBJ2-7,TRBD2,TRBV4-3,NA,CASSQGTSAPNYEQYF,TGCGCCAGCAGCCAAGGGACTAGCGCACCTAACTACGAGCAGTACTTC
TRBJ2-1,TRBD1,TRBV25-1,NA,CASSESGTGTYNEQFF,TGTGCCAGCAGTGAATCCGGGACAGGGACCTACAATGAGCAGTTCTTC
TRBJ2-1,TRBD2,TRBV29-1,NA,CSDRVTSGIDEQFF,TGCAGCGACCGCGTGACTAGCGGGATCGATGAGCAGTTCTTC
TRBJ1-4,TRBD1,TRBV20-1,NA,CSARESGRQGRKLFF,TGCAGTGCTAGAGAATCGGGCCGACAGGGACGGAAACTGTTTTTT
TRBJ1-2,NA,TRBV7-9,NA,CASSLTGIGYGYTF,TGTGCCAGCAGCTTAACAGGGATAGGGTATGGCTACACCTTC
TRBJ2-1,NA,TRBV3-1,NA,CASRGGFSVGEQFF,TGTGCCAGCAGGGGTGGGTTCAGTGTAGGTGAGCAGTTCTTC
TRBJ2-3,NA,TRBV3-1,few,CASSRRKDWQGADTQYF,TGTGCCAGCAGCCGAAGAAAGGATTGGCAGGGAGCAGATACGCAGTATTTT
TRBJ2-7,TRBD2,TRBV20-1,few,CSARTSGAYEQYF,TGCAGTGCAAGGACTAGCGGAGCCTACGAGCAGTACTTC
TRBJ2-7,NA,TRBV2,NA,CASRTGTRLYEQYF,TGTGCCAGCAGGACCGGGACGAGGTTGTACGAGCAGTACTTC
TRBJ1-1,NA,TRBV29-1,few,CSADSVNTEAFF,TGCAGCGCGGACAGTGTGAACACTGAAGCTTTCTTT
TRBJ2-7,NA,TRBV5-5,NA,CAGSDRPDPTNSYEQYF,TGTGCCGGCAGCGATCGTCCGGACCCGACTAACTCCTACGAGCAGTACTTC
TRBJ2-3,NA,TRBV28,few,CASSLPTYSTDTQYF,TGTGCCAGCAGTTTACCCACATACAGCACAGATACGCAGTATTTT
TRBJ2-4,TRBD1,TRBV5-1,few,CANSYPGQGNIQYF,TGCGCCAACAGCTACCCTGGACAGGGGAACATTCAGTACTTC
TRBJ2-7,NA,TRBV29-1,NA,CSVGTDYNLSYEQYF,TGCAGCGTTGGGACAGACTACAATCTCTCCTACGAGCAGTACTTC
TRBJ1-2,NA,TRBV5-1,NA,CASSLASGDPYGYTF,TGCGCCAGCAGCTTGGCGTCAGGGGATCCTTATGGCTACACCTTC
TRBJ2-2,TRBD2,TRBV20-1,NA,CSARDFRLAGGPGELFF,TGCAGTGCTAGGGATTTTAGACTAGCGGGAGGCCCCGGGGAGCTGTTTTTT
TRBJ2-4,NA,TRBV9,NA,CASSAGGGGTNIQYF,TGTGCCAGCAGCGCCGGAGGAGGGGGGACAAACATTCAGTACTTC
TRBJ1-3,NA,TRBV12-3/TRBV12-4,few,CASSTQGSGNTIYF,TGTGCCAGCAGTACCCAGGGCTCTGGAAACACCATATATTTT
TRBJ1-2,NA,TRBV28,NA,CASSLSRPLNYGYTF,TGTGCCAGCAGTTTAAGCAGGCCCCTAAACTATGGCTACACCTTC
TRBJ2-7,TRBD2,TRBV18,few,CASSPRASGRTYEQYF,TGTGCCAGCTCACCCCGAGCTAGCGGGAGAACCTACGAGCAGTACTTC